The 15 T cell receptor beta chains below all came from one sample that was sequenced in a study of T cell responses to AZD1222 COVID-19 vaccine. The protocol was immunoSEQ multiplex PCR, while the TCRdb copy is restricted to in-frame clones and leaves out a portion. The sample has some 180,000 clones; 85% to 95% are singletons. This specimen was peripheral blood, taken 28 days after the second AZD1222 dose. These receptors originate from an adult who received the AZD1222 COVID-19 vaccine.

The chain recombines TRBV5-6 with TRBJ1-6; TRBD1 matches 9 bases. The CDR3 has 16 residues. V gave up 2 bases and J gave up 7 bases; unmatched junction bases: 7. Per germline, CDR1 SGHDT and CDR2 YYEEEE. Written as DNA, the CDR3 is TGTGCCAGCAGCTTACGGGACAGGGAGCCAAATTCACCCCTCCACTTT. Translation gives CASSLRDREPNSPLHF.

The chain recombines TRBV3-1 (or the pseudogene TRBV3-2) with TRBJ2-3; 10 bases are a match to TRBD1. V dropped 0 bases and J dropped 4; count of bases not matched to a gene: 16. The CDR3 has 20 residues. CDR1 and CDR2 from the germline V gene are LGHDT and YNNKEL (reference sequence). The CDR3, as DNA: TGTGCCAGCAGCCAAGATACCGGGACAGGGGTAGCGTCAAGGGCAGATACGCAGTATTTT. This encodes CASSQDTGTGVASRADTQYF.

CDR3 DNA sequence: TGCGCCAGCAGTGTTACTAGCGGGAGTGGAGATACGCAGTATTTT. It yields the protein CASSVTSGSGDTQYF. The rearrangement links TRBV10-2 to TRBJ2-3; 11 nucleotides match TRBD2. The CDR3 extends over 15 amino acids. The germline V gene encodes CDR1 WSHSY and CDR2 SAAADI. Losses at the gene ends were 4 bases for V and 5 bases for J; bases not matched to a gene: 5.

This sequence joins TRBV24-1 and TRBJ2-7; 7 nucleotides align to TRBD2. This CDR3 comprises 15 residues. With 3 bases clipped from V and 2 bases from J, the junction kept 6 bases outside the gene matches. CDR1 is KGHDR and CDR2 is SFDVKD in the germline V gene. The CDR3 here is CATSDPTSVTYEQYF. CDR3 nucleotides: TGTGCCACCAGTGATCCCACTAGCGTAACCTACGAGCAGTACTTC.

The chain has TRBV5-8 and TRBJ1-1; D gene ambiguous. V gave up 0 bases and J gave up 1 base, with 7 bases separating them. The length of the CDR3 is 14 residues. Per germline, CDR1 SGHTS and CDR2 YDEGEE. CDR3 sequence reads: CASSLGFTNTEAFF. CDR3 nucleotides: TGTGCCAGCAGCTTGGGCTTCACGAACACTGAAGCTTTCTTT.

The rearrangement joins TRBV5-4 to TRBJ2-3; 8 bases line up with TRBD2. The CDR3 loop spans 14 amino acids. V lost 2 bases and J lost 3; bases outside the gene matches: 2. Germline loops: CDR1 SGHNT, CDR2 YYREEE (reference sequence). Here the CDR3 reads CASSLQRGTDTQYF. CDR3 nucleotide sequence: TGTGCCAGCAGCTTACAGCGGGGGACAGATACGCAGTATTTT. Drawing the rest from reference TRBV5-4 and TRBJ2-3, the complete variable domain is ETGVTQSPTHLIKTRGQQVTLRCSSQSGHNTVSWYQQALGQGPQFIFQYYREEENGRGNFPPRFSGLQFPNYSSELNVNALELDDSALYLCASSLQRGTDTQYFGPGTRLTVL.

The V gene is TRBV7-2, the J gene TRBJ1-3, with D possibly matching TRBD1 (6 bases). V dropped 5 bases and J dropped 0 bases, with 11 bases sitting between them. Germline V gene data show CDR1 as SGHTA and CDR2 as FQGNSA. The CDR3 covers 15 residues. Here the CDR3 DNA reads TGTGCCAGCAGCCCTACAGGGCTCTCTGGAAACACCATATATTTT. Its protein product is CASSPTGLSGNTIYF.

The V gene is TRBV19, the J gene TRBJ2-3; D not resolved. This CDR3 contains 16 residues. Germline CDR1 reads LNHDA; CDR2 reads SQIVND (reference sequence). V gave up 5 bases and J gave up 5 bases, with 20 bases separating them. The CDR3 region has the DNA TGTGCCAGTAGTTCCCCTGCGGTCTCCCCCGGAGATACGCAGTATTTT. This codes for CASSSPAVSPGDTQYF.

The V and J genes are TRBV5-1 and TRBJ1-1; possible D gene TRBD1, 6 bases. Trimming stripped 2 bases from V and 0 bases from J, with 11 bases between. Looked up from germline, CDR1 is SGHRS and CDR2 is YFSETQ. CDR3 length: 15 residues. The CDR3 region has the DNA TGCGCCAGCAGCTTAGCGACAGGTGTGAACACTGAAGCTTTCTTT. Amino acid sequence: CASSLATGVNTEAFF.

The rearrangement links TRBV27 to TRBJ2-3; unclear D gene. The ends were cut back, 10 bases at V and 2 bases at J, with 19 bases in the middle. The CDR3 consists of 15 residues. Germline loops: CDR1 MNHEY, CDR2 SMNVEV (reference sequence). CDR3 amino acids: CATSQIGVLTDTQYF. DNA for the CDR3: TGTGCCACCTCTCAGATCGGCGTCCTCACAGATACGCAGTATTTT.

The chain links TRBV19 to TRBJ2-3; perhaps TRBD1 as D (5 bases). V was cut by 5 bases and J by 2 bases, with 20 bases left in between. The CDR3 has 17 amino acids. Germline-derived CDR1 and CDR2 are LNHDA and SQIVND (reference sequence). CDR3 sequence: CASSAPGRRWSTDTQYF. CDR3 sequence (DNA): TGTGCCAGTAGTGCCCCAGGGCGGCGATGGTCCACAGATACGCAGTATTTT.

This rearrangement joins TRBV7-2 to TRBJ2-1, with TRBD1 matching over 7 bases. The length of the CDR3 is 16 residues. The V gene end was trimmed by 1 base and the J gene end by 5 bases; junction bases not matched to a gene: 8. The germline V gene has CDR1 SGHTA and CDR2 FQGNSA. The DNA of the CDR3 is TGTGCCAGCAGCTTAGGGGCAAGACAGGGCAACAATGAGCAGTTCTTC. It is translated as CASSLGARQGNNEQFF.

CDR3 bases: TGTGCCAGCAGCTTACTAGTGCCCCCCATGCAGCAGTTCTTC. Translated: CASSLLVPPMQQFF. This chain links TRBV7-9 with TRBJ2-1; D not resolved. The CDR3 runs to 14 residues. Germline assignment: CDR1 SEHNR and CDR2 FQNEAQ (reference sequence). Trimming took off 2 bases at V and 11 bases at J, with 16 bases between the two ends.

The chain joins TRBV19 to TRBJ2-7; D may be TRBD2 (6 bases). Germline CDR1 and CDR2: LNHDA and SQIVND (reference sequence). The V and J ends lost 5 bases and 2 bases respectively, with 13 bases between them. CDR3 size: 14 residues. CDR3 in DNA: TGTGCCAGTAGTTACCCGGGGGATACCTACGAGCAGTACTTC. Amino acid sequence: CASSYPGDTYEQYF.

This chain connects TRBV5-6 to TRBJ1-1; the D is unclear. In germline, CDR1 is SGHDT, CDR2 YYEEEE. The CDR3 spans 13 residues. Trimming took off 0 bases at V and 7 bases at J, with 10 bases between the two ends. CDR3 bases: TGTGCCAGCAGCTTGGATATGGATAGTGAAGCTTTCTTT. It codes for CASSLDMDSEAFF.